This T cell receptor beta chain was identified in a study of OX40 agonist ivuxolimab in advanced cancers. TCRdb's table, derived via immunoSEQ multiplex PCR, lists solely in-frame clones and lacks some. The repertoire holds about 50,000 clones, approximately 89% seen once, with about 6% in the top ten. With 5 bases removed from V and 0 bases from J, the gap between germline ends came to 17 bases. The germline gives CDR1 SGHNT, CDR2 YYREEE (reference sequence). CDR3 size: 16 residues. The chain couples TRBV5-4 to TRBJ2-5; D gene uncertain. The clonotype originates from an adult with an advanced solid tumor such as melanoma, head and neck, liver or kidney cancer. Sequenced here: CD4+ or CD8+ T cells sorted from blood, sampled in a trial of the OX40 agonist ivuxolimab. The CDR3 sequence: CASRPSSGLYQETQYF. The CDR3 DNA reads TGTGCCAGCAGGCCTTCTTCGGGCTTGTACCAAGAGACCCAGTACTTC.